The TCR beta chain under discussion was sequenced for a study of T-cell memory formation after mild COVID-19. Findings and limits, study-wide: Unconfirmed was the SARS-CoV-2 specificity of second-wave clones that peaked on day 37.

Concerning this clonotype itself: Its antigen is undetermined.

V lost 6 bases, J lost 3 bases, and 14 bases lay in between. The length of the CDR3 is 14 residues. A single record per CDR3 protein comes from TCRdb applying MiXCR to the 5' RACE reads. There are more than 80,000 distinct CDR3 sequences in the sample; over 15% occur only once, and 25% to 30% lies in the top ten. The sequence was collected from an adult woman who had mild COVID-19 (a few samples of this study predate the infection). Cell type and time point are not known. Sequenced: PBMCs or a T cell subset sorted from them (not recorded which). The chain employs TRBV12-3 or TRBV12-4 and TRBJ1-1; D might be TRBD1 (5 bases). This CDR3 reads CASSHRGSDTEAFF. The CDR3 DNA reads as TGTGCCAGCAGCCACCGGGGGAGCGACACTGAAGCTTTCTTT.